Detailed here is one T cell receptor (beta chain). The source of the sample is a study of blood T cell repertoires in COVID-19. In the study's own analysis: From reference gene primer amplification, estimates of nucleated cell counts were derived. TCRdb's copy holds only in-frame clones and misses some; the assay was immunoSEQ multiplex PCR. The D gene and trimming were derived from the DNA, and the V and J assignments and clone size from that table. The profile shows around 300,000 clones, around 86% of them singletons. Between the trimmed V and J ends, which lost 0 bases and 4 bases, there was a span of 10 bases. Germline V gene lookup returns CDR1 GTSNPN and CDR2 SVGIG (reference sequence). The CDR3 extends over 14 amino acids. In terms of age and location, participants ranged from roughly 18 to 95 years and lived in approximately 26 US areas. Two negative PCRs, clearance, or symptom resolution were required of recovered Cohort 3 donors.

The chain links TRBV30 to TRBJ1-3; D is unresolved. The sample consisted of PBMCs or T cells enriched from blood (not recorded which). This TCR was recovered from a woman aged 40-49 years who had recovered from COVID-19. The CDR3 DNA reads as TGTGCCTGGAGTGTACGGGTATCGGGAAACACCATATATTTT. Encoded protein: CAWSVRVSGNTIYF.